This TCR beta chain was sequenced for a study of T cells in tumors after PD-1 blockade. On the study more broadly: Excluded were patients with checkpoint blockade, immunosuppressants, or radiotherapy or other anti-cancer therapy within 4 weeks.

The germline CDR1 and CDR2 sequences are MNHEY and SVGAGI. Trimming removed 6 bases from V and 9 bases from J, with 9 bases in between. The CDR3 totals 11 residues. Method: immunoSEQ multiplex PCR; TCRdb's copy keeps in-frame clones and lacks some. Among just under 65,000 clones, less than 85% were seen once, and the ten largest hold about 4.8%. The source of this sequence is a human donor with basal cell carcinoma. The genes are TRBV6-5 and TRBJ2-1; D is perhaps TRBD2 (5 bases). The sample consisted of PBMCs, taken after anti-PD-1 treatment. The CDR3 sequence: CASRGSSEQFF. The CDR3 nucleotides are TGTGCCAGCAGAGGGAGCAGTGAGCAGTTCTTC.